A single sample gave rise to the 27 T cell receptor beta chains below, sequenced in a study of identical twins. TCRdb re-called the 5' RACE reads with MiXCR, one entry per CDR3 protein. In the table there are 200,000 to 300,000 distinct CDR3 sequences, over 9.5% of which are singletons. Sample: memory T cells sorted from blood. These receptors all stem from a man aged 45-65 years in good health.

With respect to this clonotype: This may stem from a read error, because a much larger clone lies one nucleotide away. The CDR3 DNA reads TGTCCCAGCAGCCAACCTATTTTGGGCTACGAGCAGTACTTC. It yields the protein CPSSQPILGYEQYF. The rearrangement uses TRBV4-2 and TRBJ2-7; unclear D gene. The CDR3 is made up of 14 amino acids. Germline V gene data show CDR1 as LGHNA and CDR2 as YNFKEQ.

V gene TRBV6-1 combines with J gene TRBJ1-2; possibly TRBD1 for D (6 bases). CDR3 length: 15 amino acids. Germline V gives CDR1 MNHNS, CDR2 SASEGT. Deletions cut 2 bases from V and 0 bases from J, with 10 bases between. The CDR3 sequence is CASSEIWTANYGYTF. CDR3 sequence (DNA): TGTGCCAGCAGTGAAATATGGACAGCTAACTATGGCTACACCTTC.

This clonotype has at least ten counts. The chain has TRBV7-3 and TRBJ2-2, with TRBD1 matching 7 bases. The J segment lost 0 bases and the V segment lost 4 bases, leaving 5 bases of the junction unmatched. CDR1 is SGHTA and CDR2 is FQGTGA in the germline V gene. The length of the CDR3 is 16 residues. In DNA, the CDR3 is TGTGCCAGCAGCTCAACAGGGGCGACGAACACCGGGGAGCTGTTTTTT. This codes for CASSSTGATNTGELFF. The variable domain in full, completed from reference TRBV7-3 and TRBJ2-2, reads GAGVSQTPSNKVTEKGKYVELRCDPISGHTALYWYRQSLGQGPEFLIYFQGTGAADDSGLPNDRFFAVRPEGSVSTLKIQRTERGDSAVYLCASSSTGATNTGELFFGEGSRLTVL.

This clonotype has at least ten counts. V is TRBV12-3 or TRBV12-4 and J is TRBJ1-6; D might be TRBD1 (6 bases). Between the trimmed V and J ends, which lost 2 bases and 10 bases, there was a span of 12 bases. The CDR3 runs 14 residues. In DNA, the CDR3 is TGTGCCAGCAGTTTAACCCGAGGGGGGTCACCCCTCCACTTT. As protein: CASSLTRGGSPLHF.

The chain uses TRBV10-1 and TRBJ2-1; the match to TRBD2 covers 12 bases. Germline trimming cut 7 bases from V and 9 bases from J; bases unmatched to any gene: 13. This CDR3 region has 16 residues. Germline V gene sequence: CDR1 WNHNN, CDR2 SYGVQD (reference sequence). This chain's CDR3 is CASNPGLAGLSREQFF. CDR3 sequence (DNA): TGCGCCAGCAACCCGGGACTAGCGGGCCTAAGCCGTGAGCAGTTCTTC.

This clonotype was counted a few times. This chain connects TRBV9 to TRBJ2-2, with D hard to call. Trimming left V 1 base short and J 4 bases short, with 2 bases between. This CDR3 has 12 amino acids. Germline values: CDR1 SGDLS, CDR2 YYNGEE. This CDR3 is CASSVFTGELFF. The CDR3 DNA follows: TGTGCCAGCAGCGTATTCACCGGGGAGCTGTTTTTT.

This clonotype occurred a few times. The gene calls are TRBV12-3 or TRBV12-4 and TRBJ1-5, with D perhaps matching TRBD1 (6 bases). Trimming stripped 3 bases from V and 9 bases from J, with 15 bases between. The CDR3 covers 14 residues. The DNA of the CDR3 is TGTGCCAGCAGTTTGGGGGACACTGGGAGGCCCCAGCATTTT. Residues: CASSLGDTGRPQHF.

This clonotype was seen repeatedly, ten times or more. The chain joins TRBV10-3 to TRBJ2-1; 10 bases map to TRBD2. There are 14 residues in the CDR3. V shed 3 bases and J 5 bases; nucleotides not matched to a gene: 1. Germline CDR1 ENHRY, CDR2 SYGVKD. For the CDR3, the DNA is TGTGCCATCAGTGAACTAGCGGGAAACAATGAGCAGTTCTTC. Translating gives CAISELAGNNEQFF.

The rearrangement uses TRBV20-1 and TRBJ2-1; TRBD2 might be the D (6 bases). Trimming took 3 bases from V and 7 from J, leaving 13 bases between them. In germline, CDR1 is DFQATT, CDR2 SNEGSKA (reference sequence). The CDR3 has 13 amino acids. The CDR3 coding sequence is TGCAGTGCTAGGGGTGGGAGGTTAAATGAGCAGTTCTTC. Protein product: CSARGGRLNEQFF.

This clonotype came up many times. J is TRBJ2-5 and V is TRBV6-1; maybe TRBD2 (5 bases). The CDR3 has 14 amino acids. V lost 5 bases, J lost 3 bases, and 13 bases lay in between. CDR1 is MNHNS, CDR2 SASEGT, per germline. Written as DNA, the CDR3 is TGTGCCAGCAGTAATCTACTAGGAAAAGAGACCCAGTACTTC. Its protein product is CASSNLLGKETQYF.

The rearrangement joins TRBV29-1 to TRBJ2-2; D uncertain. The V gene's germline CDR1 is SQVTM and CDR2 ANQGSEA. Between the trimmed V and J ends, which lost 3 bases and 7 bases, there was a span of 9 bases. This CDR3 contains 12 residues. CDR3 sequence: CSVDARYGELFF. The DNA of the CDR3 is TGCAGCGTTGACGCGAGGTACGGGGAGCTGTTTTTT.

This clonotype was found many times. The chain links TRBV27 to TRBJ2-7; perhaps TRBD1 as D (6 bases). CDR1 is MNHEY and CDR2 is SMNVEV in the germline V gene (reference sequence). The CDR3 runs to 14 residues. With 8 bases removed from V and 3 bases from J, the gap between germline ends came to 17 bases. In DNA, the CDR3 is TGTGCCAGCGGGCAGGGGTCCCCAGGCTACGAGCAGTACTTC. Residues: CASGQGSPGYEQYF.

Ten or more counts support this clonotype. This chain uses TRBV27 with TRBJ1-5; possibly TRBD1 for D (5 bases). This CDR3 spans 14 amino acids. The V and J ends lost 8 bases and 7 bases respectively, with 18 bases between them. Germline CDR1 is MNHEY and CDR2 is SMNVEV (reference sequence). CDR3 in amino acids: CASAAGGVNQPQHF. The CDR3 DNA is TGTGCCAGCGCCGCGGGAGGGGTAAACCAGCCCCAGCATTTT.

This clonotype was recorded a few times. V and J are TRBV11-2 and TRBJ2-7, with a weak D call TRBD2 (6 bases). Germline assignment: CDR1 SGHAT and CDR2 FQNNGV. The CDR3 contains 15 residues. Trimming took 4 bases from V and 0 from J, leaving 13 bases between them. In DNA form, the CDR3 reads TGTGCCAGCAGCTCCCACCCCGGGAGCTCCTACGAGCAGTACTTC. Translated, it gives CASSSHPGSSYEQYF.

This clonotype was counted between two and nine times. The chain carries TRBV4-3 and TRBJ2-5; D is possibly TRBD1 or TRBD2 (6 bases each). The CDR3 covers 13 residues. Germline V gives CDR1 LGHNA, CDR2 YSLEER. V was pared by 1 base and J by 6 bases, with 9 bases between. The CDR3 nucleotides read TGCGCCAGCAGCCAAGCGGGGGCGAAGACCCAGTACTTC. The encoded protein is CASSQAGAKTQYF.

The table lists this clonotype with many counts. The V call is TRBV5-1, the J call TRBJ2-2; D might be TRBD1 (5 bases). CDR1 is SGHRS, CDR2 YFSETQ, per germline. Trimming took off 2 bases at V and 2 bases at J, with 10 bases between the two ends. This CDR3 region has 15 residues. In DNA, the CDR3 is TGCGCCAGCAGCTTTGTGGGGCCAAACACCGGGGAGCTGTTTTTT. Translating it yields CASSFVGPNTGELFF.

This clonotype was seen a handful of times. The CDR3 reads CASSSNPGQNQPQHF. DNA for the CDR3: TGTGCCAGCAGCTCAAACCCGGGACAGAATCAGCCCCAGCATTTT. J is TRBJ1-5 and V is TRBV5-5; TRBD1 agrees at 7 bases. CDR1 is SGHKS and CDR2 is YYEKEE in the germline V gene (reference sequence). This CDR3 contains 15 residues. The V and J ends lost 3 bases and 4 bases, in that order; junction bases with no gene match: 7.

This clonotype was counted many times. The chain employs TRBV5-1 and TRBJ1-5; 7 nucleotides agree with TRBD1. This CDR3 comprises 15 residues. Trimming took 0 bases from V and 7 from J; bases not matched to a gene: 7. The V gene's germline CDR1 is SGHRS and CDR2 YFSETQ. The CDR3 bases are TGCGCCAGCAGCTTGGAAGGGGGCGTGGGACAGCCCCAGCATTTT. Protein product: CASSLEGGVGQPQHF.

This clonotype was observed many times. This chain connects TRBV5-5 to TRBJ2-7; a possible D gene is TRBD1 (6 bases). V was clipped by 3 bases and J by 0 bases, with 13 bases between them. The CDR3 consists of 15 residues. Per germline, CDR1 SGHKS and CDR2 YYEKEE (reference sequence). In nucleotides, the CDR3 is TGTGCCAGCAGCTCGACGCGGACAGTCTCCTACGAGCAGTACTTC. It specifies CASSSTRTVSYEQYF.

The sample holds many counts of this clonotype. The CDR3 DNA is TGTGCCATCAGTGGGACGGAAGCTAACTATGGCTACACCTTC. Translating it yields CAISGTEANYGYTF. This sequence joins TRBV10-3 and TRBJ1-2; D unresolved. Trimming took off 4 bases at V and 0 bases at J, with 9 bases between the two ends. This CDR3 region has 14 residues. Germline loops: CDR1 ENHRY, CDR2 SYGVKD.

This chain uses TRBV20-1 with TRBJ2-1; 7 nucleotides match TRBD2. The CDR3 loop spans 15 amino acids. With V trimmed by 5 bases and J by 2 bases, 9 bases remained unmatched. Germline V gene sequence: CDR1 DFQATT, CDR2 SNEGSKA (reference sequence). This CDR3 is CSAGKRGGAYNEQFF. CDR3 nucleotides: TGCAGTGCTGGAAAGCGGGGTGGCGCCTACAATGAGCAGTTCTTC.

The CDR3, as DNA: TGTGCCAGCAGTTTATTCGTGGCTGGGGCCAACGTCCTGACTTTC. This gives the protein CASSLFVAGANVLTF. This chain joins TRBV27 and TRBJ2-6; no reliable D call. Germline V gene lookup returns CDR1 MNHEY and CDR2 SMNVEV (reference sequence). This CDR3 contains 15 residues. Trimming cost V 1 base and J 2 bases, with 6 bases left between them.

This clonotype appeared a few times. The chain employs TRBV12-3 or TRBV12-4 and TRBJ2-1, with D perhaps TRBD2 (5 bases). This CDR3 has 18 residues. V gave up 3 bases and J gave up 0 bases, with 18 bases separating them. DNA for the CDR3: TGTGCCAGCAGTTTCCCGCGCGGGCGGTCGAGCTCCTACAATGAGCAGTTCTTC. This encodes CASSFPRGRSSSYNEQFF.

This clonotype has only a few counts. This sequence joins TRBV10-3 and TRBJ1-2; weak D call: TRBD1 (5 bases). The germline gives CDR1 ENHRY, CDR2 SYGVKD. The CDR3 has 11 amino acids. V was pared by 9 bases and J by 7 bases, with 12 bases between. The CDR3 nucleotides read TGTGCCATACAGGCTCCAAGTGGCTACACCTTC. Protein sequence: CAIQAPSGYTF.

This clonotype has at least ten counts. V is TRBV12-3 or TRBV12-4 and J is TRBJ2-7; D unresolved. V shed 4 bases and J shed 2 bases, with 9 bases lying between them. The CDR3 is 13 residues long. The CDR3 reads CASSSDYPYEQYF. CDR3 DNA: TGTGCCAGCAGTTCAGATTACCCCTACGAGCAGTACTTC.

J is TRBJ1-5 and V is TRBV20-1; 7 bases are a match to TRBD1. The germline gives CDR1 DFQATT, CDR2 SNEGSKA (reference sequence). This CDR3 is built from 14 residues. Losses at the gene ends were 3 bases for V and 4 bases for J; bases not matched to a gene: 6. In nucleotides, the CDR3 is TGCAGTGCTAGGGCTCGACAGGGAAATCAGCCCCAGCATTTT. It encodes CSARARQGNQPQHF.

This clonotype was detected only a few times. V usage is TRBV3-1 and J usage is TRBJ1-4, with D maybe TRBD1 (6 bases). This CDR3 is 16 amino acids long. The V gene lost 4 bases and the J gene lost 5 bases, with 17 bases spanning the gap. Germline V gives CDR1 LGHDT, CDR2 YNNKEL (reference sequence). CDR3 residues: CASSPSSGGGNEKLFF. CDR3 nucleotide sequence: TGTGCCAGCAGCCCCTCGTCAGGAGGGGGAAATGAAAAACTGTTTTTT.